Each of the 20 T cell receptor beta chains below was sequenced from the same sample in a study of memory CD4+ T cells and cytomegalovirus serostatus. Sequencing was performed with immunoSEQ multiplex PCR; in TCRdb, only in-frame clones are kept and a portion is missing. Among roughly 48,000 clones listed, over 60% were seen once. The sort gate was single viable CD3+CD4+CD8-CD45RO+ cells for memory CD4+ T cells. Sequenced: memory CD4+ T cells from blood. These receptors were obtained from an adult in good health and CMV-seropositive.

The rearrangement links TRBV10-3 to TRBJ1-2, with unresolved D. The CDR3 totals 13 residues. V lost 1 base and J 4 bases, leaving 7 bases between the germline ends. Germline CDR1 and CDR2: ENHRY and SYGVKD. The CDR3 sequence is CAISELGLYGYTF. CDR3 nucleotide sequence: TGTGCCATCAGTGAGTTGGGTCTCTATGGCTACACCTTC.

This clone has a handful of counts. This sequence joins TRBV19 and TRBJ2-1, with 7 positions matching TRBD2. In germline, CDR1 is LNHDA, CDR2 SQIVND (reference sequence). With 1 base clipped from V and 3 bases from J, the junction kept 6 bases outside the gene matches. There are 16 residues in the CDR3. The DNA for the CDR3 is TGTGCCAGTAGTATAGCCTCAGCGGGGATCTACAATGAGCAGTTCTTC. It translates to CASSIASAGIYNEQFF.

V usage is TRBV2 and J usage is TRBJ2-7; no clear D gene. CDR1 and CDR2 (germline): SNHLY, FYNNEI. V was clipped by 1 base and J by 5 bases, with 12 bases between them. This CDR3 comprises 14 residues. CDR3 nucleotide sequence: TGTGCCAGCAGTGAAGGTTTCAGAATGAACGAGCAGTACTTC. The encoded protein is CASSEGFRMNEQYF.

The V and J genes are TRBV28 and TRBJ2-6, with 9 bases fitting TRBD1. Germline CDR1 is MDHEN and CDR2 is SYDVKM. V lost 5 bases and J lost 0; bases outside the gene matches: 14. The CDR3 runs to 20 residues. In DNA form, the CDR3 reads TGTGCCAGCAGTCTCAGACAGGGGGAAGTAGGAAGCTCTGGGGCCAACGTCCTGACTTTC. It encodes CASSLRQGEVGSSGANVLTF.

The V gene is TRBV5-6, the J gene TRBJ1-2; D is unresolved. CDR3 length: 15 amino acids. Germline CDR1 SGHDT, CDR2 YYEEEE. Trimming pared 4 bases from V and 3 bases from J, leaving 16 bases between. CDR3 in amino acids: CASSRRQVLDYGYTF. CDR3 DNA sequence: TGTGCCAGCAGCCGACGACAAGTCCTGGACTATGGCTACACCTTC.

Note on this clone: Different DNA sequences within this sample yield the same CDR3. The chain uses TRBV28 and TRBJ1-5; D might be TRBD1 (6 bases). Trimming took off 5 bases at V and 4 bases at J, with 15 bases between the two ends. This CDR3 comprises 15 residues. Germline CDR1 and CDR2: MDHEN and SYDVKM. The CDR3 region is CASSPRGGGNQPQHF. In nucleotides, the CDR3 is TGTGCCAGCAGTCCCCGAGGGGGTGGGAATCAGCCCCAGCATTTT.

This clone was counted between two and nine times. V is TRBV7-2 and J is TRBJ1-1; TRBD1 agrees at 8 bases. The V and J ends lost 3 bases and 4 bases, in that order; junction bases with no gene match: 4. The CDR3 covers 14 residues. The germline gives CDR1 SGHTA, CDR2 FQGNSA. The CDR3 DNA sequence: TGTGCCAGCAGCTTTCAGGGGGCTAGCACTGAAGCTTTCTTT. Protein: CASSFQGASTEAFF. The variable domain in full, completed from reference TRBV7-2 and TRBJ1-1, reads GAGVSQSPSNKVTEKGKDVELRCDPISGHTALYWYRQSLGQGLEFLIYFQGNSAPDKSGLPSDRFSAERTGGSVSTLTIQRTQQEDSAVYLCASSFQGASTEAFFGQGTRLTVV.

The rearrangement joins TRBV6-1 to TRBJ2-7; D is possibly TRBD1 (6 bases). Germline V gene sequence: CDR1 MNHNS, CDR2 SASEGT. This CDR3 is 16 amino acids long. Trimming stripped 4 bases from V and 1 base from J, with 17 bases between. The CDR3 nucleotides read TGTGCCAGCAGTGTGCTACCCCGGGACAATTCCTACGAGCAGTACTTC. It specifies CASSVLPRDNSYEQYF.

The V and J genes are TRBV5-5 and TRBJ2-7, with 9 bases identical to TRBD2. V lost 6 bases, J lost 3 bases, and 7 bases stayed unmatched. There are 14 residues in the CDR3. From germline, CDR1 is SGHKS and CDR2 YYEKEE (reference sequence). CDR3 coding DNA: TGTGCCAGCACCCCAGCGGGAGGTCGCTACGAGCAGTACTTC. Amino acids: CASTPAGGRYEQYF.

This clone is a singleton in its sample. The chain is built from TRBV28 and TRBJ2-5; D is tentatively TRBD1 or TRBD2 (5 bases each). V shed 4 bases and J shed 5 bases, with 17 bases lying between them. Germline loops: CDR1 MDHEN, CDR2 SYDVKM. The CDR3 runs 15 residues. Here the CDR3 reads CASSSGAVTRETQYF. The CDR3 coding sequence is TGTGCCAGCAGTTCCGGGGCAGTCACTAGGGAGACCCAGTACTTC.

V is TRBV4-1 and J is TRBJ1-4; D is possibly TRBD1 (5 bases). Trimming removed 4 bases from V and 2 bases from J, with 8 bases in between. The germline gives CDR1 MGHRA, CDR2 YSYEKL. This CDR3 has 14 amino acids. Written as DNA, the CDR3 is TGCGCCAGCAGCCTACAGGATACTAATGAAAAACTGTTTTTT. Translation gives CASSLQDTNEKLFF.

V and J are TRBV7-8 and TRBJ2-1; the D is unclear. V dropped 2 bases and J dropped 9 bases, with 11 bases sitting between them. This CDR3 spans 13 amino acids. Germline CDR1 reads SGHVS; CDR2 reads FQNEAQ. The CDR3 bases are TGTGCCAGCAGCTTACGCAGCGACGGTGAGCAGTTCTTC. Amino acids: CASSLRSDGEQFF.

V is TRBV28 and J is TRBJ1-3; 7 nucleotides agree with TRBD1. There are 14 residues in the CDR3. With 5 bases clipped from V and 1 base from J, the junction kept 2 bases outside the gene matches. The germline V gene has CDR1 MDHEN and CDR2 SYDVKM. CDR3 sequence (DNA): TGTGCCAGCAGTCGACAGGGTTCTGGAAACACCATATATTTT. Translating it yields CASSRQGSGNTIYF.

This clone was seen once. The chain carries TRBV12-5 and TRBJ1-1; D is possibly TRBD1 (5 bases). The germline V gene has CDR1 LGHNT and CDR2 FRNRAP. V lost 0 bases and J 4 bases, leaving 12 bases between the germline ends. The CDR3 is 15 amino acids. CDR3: CASGLVGIGTTEAFF. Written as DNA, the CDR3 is TGTGCTAGTGGTTTGGTAGGGATAGGGACCACTGAAGCTTTCTTT.

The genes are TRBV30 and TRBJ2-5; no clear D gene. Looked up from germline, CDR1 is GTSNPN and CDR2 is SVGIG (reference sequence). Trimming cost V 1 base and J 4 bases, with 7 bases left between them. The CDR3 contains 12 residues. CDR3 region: CAWSEGSETQYF. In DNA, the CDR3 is TGTGCCTGGAGTGAGGGATCAGAGACCCAGTACTTC. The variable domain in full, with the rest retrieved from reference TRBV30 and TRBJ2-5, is SQTIHQWPATLVQPVGSPLSLECTVEGTSNPNLYWYRQAAGRGLQLLFYSVGIGQISSEVPQNLSASRPQDRQFILSSKKLLLSDSGFYLCAWSEGSETQYFGPGTRLLVL.

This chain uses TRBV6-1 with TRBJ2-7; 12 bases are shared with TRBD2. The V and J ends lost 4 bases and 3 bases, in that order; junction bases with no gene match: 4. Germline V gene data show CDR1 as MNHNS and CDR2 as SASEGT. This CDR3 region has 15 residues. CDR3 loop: CASSVSTSGSYEQYF. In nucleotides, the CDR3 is TGTGCCAGCAGTGTTTCGACTAGCGGGAGCTACGAGCAGTACTTC.

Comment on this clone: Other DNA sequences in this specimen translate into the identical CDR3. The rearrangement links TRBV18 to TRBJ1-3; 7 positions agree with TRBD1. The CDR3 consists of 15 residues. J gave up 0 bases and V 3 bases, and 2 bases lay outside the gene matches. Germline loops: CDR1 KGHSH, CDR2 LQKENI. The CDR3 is CASSPNRGSGNTIYF. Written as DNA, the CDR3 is TGTGCCAGCTCACCTAACAGGGGCTCTGGAAACACCATATATTTT.

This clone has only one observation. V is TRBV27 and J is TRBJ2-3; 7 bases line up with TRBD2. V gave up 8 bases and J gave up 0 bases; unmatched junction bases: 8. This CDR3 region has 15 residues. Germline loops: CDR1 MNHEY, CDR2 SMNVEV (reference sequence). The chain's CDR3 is CASSHRGDSTDTQYF. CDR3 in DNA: TGTGCCAGCTCTCACCGGGGGGATAGCACAGATACGCAGTATTTT.

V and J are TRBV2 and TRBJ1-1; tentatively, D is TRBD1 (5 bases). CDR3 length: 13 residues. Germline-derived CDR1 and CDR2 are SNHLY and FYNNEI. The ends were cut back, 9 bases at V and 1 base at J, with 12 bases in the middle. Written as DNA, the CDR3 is TGTGCCAGTCTTAGACAGAAGAACACTGAAGCTTTCTTT. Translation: CASLRQKNTEAFF.

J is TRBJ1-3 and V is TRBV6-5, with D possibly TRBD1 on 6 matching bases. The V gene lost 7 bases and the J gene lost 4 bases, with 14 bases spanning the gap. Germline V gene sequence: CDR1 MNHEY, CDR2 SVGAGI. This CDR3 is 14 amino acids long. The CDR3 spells CASKEGGYGNTIYF. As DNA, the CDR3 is TGTGCCAGCAAAGAAGGGGGGTACGGAAACACCATATATTTT.